The 18 T cell receptor beta chains below come from one sample, sequenced in a study of post-analysis software for immune sequencing data. Findings and caveats of the study: Patients used about five TRBV segments, including TRBV5-6, TRBV5-1 and TRBV20-1, more often than controls.

These receptors are not linked to any known antigen. Researchers reported that TCR beta cDNA libraries carried unique molecular identifiers. TCRdb reprocessed the PCR reads with MiXCR, giving one entry per CDR3 protein. The table has 700,000 to 800,000 distinct CDR3 sequences, 25% to 30% seen once. Source material: blood. The receptor set was obtained from a girl between 5 and 17 years old with multiple sclerosis.

This clonotype was detected only a few times. This chain connects TRBV4-2 to TRBJ2-3; D is perhaps TRBD2 (6 bases). Trimming left V 0 bases short and J 5 bases short, with 18 bases between. CDR1 is LGHNA and CDR2 is YNFKEQ in the germline V gene. The CDR3 totals 17 residues. The CDR3 spells CASSQDPRLVGEDTQYF. The CDR3 DNA follows: TGTGCCAGCAGCCAAGACCCACGACTAGTGGGAGAAGATACGCAGTATTTT.

This clonotype was seen a few times. The chain is built from TRBV4-3 and TRBJ2-2; D gene ambiguous. V was cut by 4 bases and J by 4 bases, with 7 bases left in between. Looked up from germline, CDR1 is LGHNA and CDR2 is YSLEER. This CDR3 contains 13 residues. The CDR3 reads CASSPSITGELFF. The CDR3 DNA reads as TGCGCCAGCAGCCCCAGTATCACCGGGGAGCTGTTTTTT.

The rearrangement uses TRBV20-1 and TRBJ2-4, with D unclear. CDR1 is DFQATT and CDR2 is SNEGSKA in the germline V gene (reference sequence). Trimming removed 6 bases from V and 4 bases from J, with 10 bases in between. The CDR3 is made up of 12 amino acids. CDR3 sequence (DNA): TGCAGTGCGTTGGAGTTGAAAAACATTCAGTACTTC. This codes for CSALELKNIQYF.

The chain uses TRBV6-2 or TRBV6-3 and TRBJ1-2; perhaps TRBD1 as D (6 bases). The CDR3 runs to 14 residues. V lost 6 bases and J 1 base, leaving 12 bases between the germline ends. Germline lookup yields CDR1 MNHEY and CDR2 SVGEGT. The CDR3 loop is CASSEDSLNYGYTF. CDR3 nucleotide sequence: TGTGCCAGCAGCGAGGACAGTCTTAACTATGGCTACACCTTC.

This clonotype was seen only once. V and J are TRBV27 and TRBJ2-4; perhaps TRBD1 as D (6 bases). Germline V gene data show CDR1 as MNHEY and CDR2 as SMNVEV (reference sequence). V was clipped by 6 bases and J by 0 bases, with 18 bases between them. The CDR3 is 17 amino acids. CDR3 residues: CASSRFQGTLAKNIQYF. CDR3 nucleotides: TGTGCCAGCAGCCGTTTCCAGGGGACACTAGCCAAAAACATTCAGTACTTC.

This clonotype was seen a handful of times. The CDR3: CARGPRDSLGDEQFF. The CDR3 region has the DNA TGTGCCAGGGGGCCGCGGGACTCCCTCGGGGATGAGCAGTTCTTC. The rearrangement joins TRBV7-2 to TRBJ2-1, with D tentatively TRBD2 (6 bases). The germline gives CDR1 SGHTA, CDR2 FQGNSA. This CDR3 region has 15 residues. V lost 9 bases and J 8 bases, leaving 23 bases between the germline ends. The full variable domain, rest sourced from reference TRBV7-2 and TRBJ2-1, is GAGVSQSPSNKVTEKGKDVELRCDPISGHTALYWYRQSLGQGLEFLIYFQGNSAPDKSGLPSDRFSAERTGGSVSTLTIQRTQQEDSAVYLCARGPRDSLGDEQFFGPGTRLTVL.

This clonotype has just a few counts. The V call is TRBV20-1, the J call TRBJ1-4; D ambiguous. V lost 0 bases and J lost 0, with 11 bases in between. Germline V gives CDR1 DFQATT, CDR2 SNEGSKA (reference sequence). The CDR3 covers 16 residues. CDR3 in amino acids: CSARDARIPTNEKLFF. The DNA of the CDR3 is TGCAGTGCTAGAGATGCCAGGATACCAACTAATGAAAAACTGTTTTTT.

This clonotype was seen only once. The J gene is TRBJ2-1, the V gene TRBV2, with D unclear. Germline CDR1 SNHLY, CDR2 FYNNEI. Trimming pared 4 bases from V and 0 bases from J, leaving 10 bases between. The CDR3 is 15 residues long. The chain's CDR3 is CASSGIRNSYNEQFF. As DNA, the CDR3 is TGTGCCAGCAGTGGAATACGAAACTCCTACAATGAGCAGTTCTTC. Full variable domain (outside the CDR3, taken from reference TRBV2 and TRBJ2-1): EPEVTQTPSHQVTQMGQEVILRCVPISNHLYFYWYRQILGQKVEFLVSFYNNEISEKSEIFDDQFSVERPDGSNFTLKIRSTKLEDSAMYFCASSGIRNSYNEQFFGPGTRLTVL.

There are a few counts of this clonotype. The CDR3 loop reads CSVDSLPGGYTF. Here the CDR3 DNA reads TGCAGCGTTGATTCGCTCCCCGGGGGCTACACCTTC. The V and J genes are TRBV29-1 and TRBJ1-2, with D unresolved. V lost 3 bases and J lost 8, with 13 bases in between. The CDR3 is 12 amino acids. Looked up from germline, CDR1 is SQVTM and CDR2 is ANQGSEA.

This clonotype appeared many times. The chain combines TRBV4-3 with TRBJ2-1; 8 bases line up with TRBD2. This CDR3 comprises 17 residues. Germline V gene data show CDR1 as LGHNA and CDR2 as YSLEER. Trimming cost V 1 base and J 7 bases; bases outside gene matches: 12. The CDR3 loop reads CASSQAPGTRAGNEQFF. The CDR3 DNA is TGCGCCAGCAGCCAAGCCCCGGGGACTAGGGCGGGAAATGAGCAGTTCTTC.

The sample holds one count of this clonotype. The chain recombines TRBV2 with TRBJ1-1; D gene ambiguous. V was trimmed by 2 bases and J by 7 bases, leaving 17 bases between them. The CDR3 runs 15 residues. The germline CDR1 and CDR2 sequences are SNHLY and FYNNEI. The CDR3, as DNA: TGTGCCAGCAGTGAATCCCGCAGAGAAAAAATTGAAGCTTTCTTT. Translation gives CASSESRREKIEAFF.

Comments on this clonotype: This clone may be a read error of a much larger clone one base away. This chain joins TRBV6-5 and TRBJ1-2; the match to TRBD1 covers 8 bases. The V gene end was trimmed by 6 bases and the J gene end by 3 bases; junction bases not matched to a gene: 9. Germline CDR1 MNHEY, CDR2 SVGAGI. The CDR3 sequence is 15 residues long. The DNA for the CDR3 is TGTGCCAGCAGCCAGACTGGACAGGGCCACTATGGCTACACCTTC. As protein: CASSQTGQGHYGYTF.

The chain couples TRBV20-1 to TRBJ1-1, with D maybe TRBD1 (6 bases). Germline assignment: CDR1 DFQATT and CDR2 SNEGSKA (reference sequence). Trimming left V 5 bases short and J 4 bases short, with 17 bases between. The CDR3 totals 14 residues. Here the CDR3 DNA reads TGCAGTGCTCCCATCCCGGGAGGGGGCACTGAAGCTTTCTTT. Its protein is CSAPIPGGGTEAFF.

In this sample, this clonotype turned up a few times. J is TRBJ2-7 and V is TRBV6-2 or TRBV6-3, with D possibly matching TRBD1 (6 bases). The CDR3 is 15 amino acids. The V end was cut by 6 bases, the J end by 0 bases, with 15 bases between. Germline assignment: CDR1 MNHEY and CDR2 SVGEGT. The CDR3 loop is CASSTTTGPSYEQYF. The DNA of the CDR3 is TGTGCCAGCAGCACCACGACAGGACCCTCCTACGAGCAGTACTTC.

This clonotype has a count of ten or more. The chain recombines TRBV4-3 with TRBJ2-5, with 7 bases lining up with TRBD1. Germline trimming cut 4 bases from V and 2 bases from J; bases unmatched to any gene: 13. In germline, CDR1 is LGHNA, CDR2 YSLEER. The CDR3 length is 17 residues. The CDR3 nucleotides are TGCGCCAGCAGCCCGGATACAGGGGCGAAGAGACAAGAGACCCAGTACTTC. It yields the protein CASSPDTGAKRQETQYF.

The table lists this clonotype with a count of one. This rearrangement joins TRBV4-1 to TRBJ1-3; D is perhaps TRBD1 (6 bases). The CDR3 sequence is 16 residues long. The V end lost 4 bases, the J end lost 1 base, and 14 bases lay between the germline ends. The germline V gene has CDR1 MGHRA and CDR2 YSYEKL. Here the CDR3 reads CASSLRGGRSGNTIYF. The CDR3 coding sequence is TGCGCCAGCAGCCTCCGAGGGGGGAGATCTGGAAACACCATATATTTT.

This clonotype was seen more than once but under ten times. The CDR3 is CATSDPQVAKNIQYF. The CDR3 nucleotides read TGTGCCACCAGTGACCCACAAGTAGCCAAAAACATTCAGTACTTC. The V call is TRBV24-1, the J call TRBJ2-4; D is unresolved. The CDR3 spans 15 residues. V gave up 4 bases and J gave up 0 bases, with 9 bases separating them. Germline V gene sequence: CDR1 KGHDR, CDR2 SFDVKD.

CDR3 bases: TGCGCCAGCAGTGAGTCGGGGGGCCCACCGGACGAGCAGTACTTC. As protein: CASSESGGPPDEQYF. The chain combines TRBV10-1 with TRBJ2-7, with D perhaps given as TRBD1 or TRBD2 (6 bases each). V gave up 0 bases and J gave up 5 bases, with 14 bases separating them. The CDR3 consists of 15 residues. Germline loops: CDR1 WNHNN, CDR2 SYGVQD (reference sequence).